Below, 16 T cell receptor beta chains from the same sample are listed, as sequenced in a study of human T cells and chemical hapten exposure. Time point described: patch test 1, 2 weeks after DPC sensitization. Specified treatment: therapeutic diphenylcyclopropenone sensitization with weekly scalp DPC. TCRdb reprocessed the RACE reads with MiXCR, giving one entry per CDR3 protein. In the table there are 180,000 or so distinct CDR3 sequences, around 15% of which are singletons. The specimen was whole blood, collected in connection with sensitization to the hapten diphenylcyclopropenone (DPC). Receptor source: a woman aged 25-40 years with alopecia areata. Some clones in this sample may be carry-over from other donors' samples.

The chain combines TRBV4-3 with TRBJ2-3; TRBD1 aligns across 9 bases. V trimming: 8 bases; J trimming: 0 bases; junction bases outside the gene matches: 12. CDR3 length: 17 amino acids. Per the germline V gene, CDR1 is LGHNA and CDR2 is YSLEER. CDR3 sequence (DNA): TGCGCCAGCTCTACCTCCGGGACAGGGACTAGCACAGATACGCAGTATTTT. This gives the protein CASSTSGTGTSTDTQYF.

The rearrangement joins TRBV29-1 to TRBJ2-7; D not certain. There are 11 residues in the CDR3. V was shortened by 5 bases and J by 0 bases, with 5 bases between the two germline ends. Per germline, CDR1 SQVTM and CDR2 ANQGSEA. CDR3 residues: CSVQDSYEQYF. CDR3 bases: TGCAGCGTTCAGGACTCCTACGAGCAGTACTTC.

V and J are TRBV30 and TRBJ2-5; D ambiguous. From germline, CDR1 is GTSNPN and CDR2 SVGIG (reference sequence). Trimming stripped 2 bases from V and 2 bases from J, with 9 bases between. The CDR3 covers 13 residues. The CDR3, as DNA: TGTGCCTGGAGTCACAGCAGTCAAGAGACCCAGTACTTC. The encoded protein is CAWSHSSQETQYF.

The chain links TRBV7-2 to TRBJ1-5; D not resolved. V was clipped by 2 bases and J by 2 bases, with 7 bases between them. The CDR3 totals 14 residues. The germline gives CDR1 SGHTA, CDR2 FQGNSA. The chain's CDR3 is CASSLLGRNQPQHF. The CDR3 DNA follows: TGTGCCAGCAGCTTATTAGGACGCAATCAGCCCCAGCATTTT.

This chain connects TRBV5-1 to TRBJ2-1; D is possibly TRBD1 (7 bases). Germline V CDR1 and CDR2: SGHRS, YFSETQ. The V end lost 2 bases, the J end lost 8 bases, and 11 bases lay between the germline ends. This CDR3 contains 13 residues. The CDR3 bases are TGCGCCAGCAGCTTTGGAGGGGGCGATGAGCAGTTCTTC. This translates into CASSFGGGDEQFF.

As to this clonotype: Germline and junction disagree at one end, which may indicate a read error. The V and J genes are TRBV20-1 and TRBJ2-1, with no clear D. CDR1 is DFQATT and CDR2 is SNEGSKA in the germline V gene (reference sequence). This CDR3 region has 14 residues. The CDR3 bases are TGCAGTGCTAGAGCCAATCACGTACATAATGAGCAGATCTTC. Translation gives CSARANHVHNEQIF.

This clonotype was counted a few times. The chain has TRBV6-5 and TRBJ1-6, with 7 bases matching TRBD1. CDR1 MNHEY and CDR2 SVGAGI come from the germline V gene. V lost 5 bases and J lost 6; bases outside the gene matches: 7. The CDR3 spans 15 residues. For the CDR3, the DNA is TGTGCCAGCAGTCCGACAGGGCGAGGTAATTCACCCCTCCACTTT. This sequence encodes CASSPTGRGNSPLHF.

This clonotype was seen at least ten times. This chain links TRBV28 with TRBJ2-7; TRBD1 matches 10 bases. Germline trimming cut 6 bases from V and 3 bases from J; bases unmatched to any gene: 2. This CDR3 has 13 residues. From germline, CDR1 is MDHEN and CDR2 SYDVKM. In nucleotides, the CDR3 is TGTGCCAGCAGGCGGACAGGGGGCTACGAGCAGTACTTC. Residues: CASRRTGGYEQYF.

This clonotype was counted between two and nine times. The genes are TRBV20-1 and TRBJ2-3; the match to TRBD2 covers 7 bases. Per germline, CDR1 DFQATT and CDR2 SNEGSKA (reference sequence). The V segment lost 6 bases and the J segment 3 bases; nucleotides outside the gene matches: 9. The CDR3 is 14 amino acids. This chain's CDR3 is CSAQTSWGTDTQYF. The CDR3 bases are TGCAGTGCCCAGACTAGCTGGGGGACAGATACGCAGTATTTT.

The sample holds a few counts of this clonotype. This sequence joins TRBV29-1 and TRBJ1-2, with D possibly being TRBD1 (5 bases). The CDR3 sequence is 15 residues long. The V end lost 7 bases, the J end lost 4 bases, and 22 bases lay between the germline ends. Germline V lookup: CDR1 SQVTM, CDR2 ANQGSEA. CDR3 in amino acids: CSAAATRGFFYGYTF. Written as DNA, the CDR3 is TGCAGCGCGGCCGCAACGAGGGGTTTTTTCTATGGCTACACCTTC.

This chain links TRBV23-1 with TRBJ2-1; D is uncertain. TRBV23-1 is placed among ORFs of uncertain function. This CDR3 contains 10 residues. With 9 bases removed from V and 6 bases from J, the gap between germline ends came to 6 bases. CDR3 residues: CARTPNEQFF. In DNA, the CDR3 is TGCGCCAGAACCCCCAATGAGCAGTTCTTC.

This clonotype was recorded many times. This chain connects TRBV5-1 to TRBJ1-4, with D unclear. V lost 2 bases, J lost 8 bases, and 13 bases lay in between. The V gene's germline CDR1 is SGHRS and CDR2 YFSETQ. The CDR3 covers 14 residues. The CDR3 region is CASSLGPTGEKLFF. The CDR3 DNA is TGCGCCAGCAGCTTAGGGCCCACGGGGGAAAAACTGTTTTTT.

CDR3 sequence: CASSLLGSGAEAFF. CDR3 in DNA: TGCGCCAGCAGCCTTCTTGGGTCAGGGGCTGAAGCTTTCTTT. This chain links TRBV5-1 with TRBJ1-1; possible D gene TRBD1, 6 bases. The CDR3 length is 14 residues. Germline V lookup: CDR1 SGHRS, CDR2 YFSETQ. V was clipped by 4 bases and J by 6 bases, with 16 bases between them.

This clonotype was picked up many times. This rearrangement joins TRBV5-1 to TRBJ1-4; a possible D gene is TRBD1 (5 bases). The germline CDR1 and CDR2 sequences are SGHRS and YFSETQ. The CDR3 contains 15 residues. Trimming left V 4 bases short and J 6 bases short, with 16 bases between. The CDR3, as DNA: TGCGCCAGCAGCAACTCCGGGACGGGGGATGAAAAACTGTTTTTT. Translating it yields CASSNSGTGDEKLFF.

V and J are TRBV28 and TRBJ2-5, with TRBD1 matching over 7 bases. The CDR3 length is 16 residues. V was clipped by 6 bases and J by 6 bases; unmatched bases: 16. In germline, CDR1 is MDHEN, CDR2 SYDVKM. The CDR3 DNA reads as TGTGCCAGCAGCTTACTTCCAGGGGGTACTAGGCAGACCCAGTACTTC. It yields the protein CASSLLPGGTRQTQYF.

The genes are TRBV7-2 and TRBJ2-2; D not resolved. From germline, CDR1 is SGHTA and CDR2 FQGNSA. CDR3 length equals 14 residues. V lost 4 bases and J 5 bases, leaving 11 bases between the germline ends. The CDR3 DNA sequence: TGTGCCAGCAGCTCTCAGGCGTATACCGGGGAGCTGTTTTTT. Translating it yields CASSSQAYTGELFF.